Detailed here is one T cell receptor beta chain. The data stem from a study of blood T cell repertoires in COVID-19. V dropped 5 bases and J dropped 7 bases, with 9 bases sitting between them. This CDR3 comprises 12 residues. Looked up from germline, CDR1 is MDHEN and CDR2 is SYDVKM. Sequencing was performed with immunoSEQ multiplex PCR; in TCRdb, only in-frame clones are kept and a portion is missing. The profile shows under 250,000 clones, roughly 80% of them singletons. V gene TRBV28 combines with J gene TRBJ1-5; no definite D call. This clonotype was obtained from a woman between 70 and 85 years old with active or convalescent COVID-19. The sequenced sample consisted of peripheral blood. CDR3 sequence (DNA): TGTGCCAGCAGTCGGTTGGGCCAGCCCCAGCATTTT. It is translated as CASSRLGQPQHF.